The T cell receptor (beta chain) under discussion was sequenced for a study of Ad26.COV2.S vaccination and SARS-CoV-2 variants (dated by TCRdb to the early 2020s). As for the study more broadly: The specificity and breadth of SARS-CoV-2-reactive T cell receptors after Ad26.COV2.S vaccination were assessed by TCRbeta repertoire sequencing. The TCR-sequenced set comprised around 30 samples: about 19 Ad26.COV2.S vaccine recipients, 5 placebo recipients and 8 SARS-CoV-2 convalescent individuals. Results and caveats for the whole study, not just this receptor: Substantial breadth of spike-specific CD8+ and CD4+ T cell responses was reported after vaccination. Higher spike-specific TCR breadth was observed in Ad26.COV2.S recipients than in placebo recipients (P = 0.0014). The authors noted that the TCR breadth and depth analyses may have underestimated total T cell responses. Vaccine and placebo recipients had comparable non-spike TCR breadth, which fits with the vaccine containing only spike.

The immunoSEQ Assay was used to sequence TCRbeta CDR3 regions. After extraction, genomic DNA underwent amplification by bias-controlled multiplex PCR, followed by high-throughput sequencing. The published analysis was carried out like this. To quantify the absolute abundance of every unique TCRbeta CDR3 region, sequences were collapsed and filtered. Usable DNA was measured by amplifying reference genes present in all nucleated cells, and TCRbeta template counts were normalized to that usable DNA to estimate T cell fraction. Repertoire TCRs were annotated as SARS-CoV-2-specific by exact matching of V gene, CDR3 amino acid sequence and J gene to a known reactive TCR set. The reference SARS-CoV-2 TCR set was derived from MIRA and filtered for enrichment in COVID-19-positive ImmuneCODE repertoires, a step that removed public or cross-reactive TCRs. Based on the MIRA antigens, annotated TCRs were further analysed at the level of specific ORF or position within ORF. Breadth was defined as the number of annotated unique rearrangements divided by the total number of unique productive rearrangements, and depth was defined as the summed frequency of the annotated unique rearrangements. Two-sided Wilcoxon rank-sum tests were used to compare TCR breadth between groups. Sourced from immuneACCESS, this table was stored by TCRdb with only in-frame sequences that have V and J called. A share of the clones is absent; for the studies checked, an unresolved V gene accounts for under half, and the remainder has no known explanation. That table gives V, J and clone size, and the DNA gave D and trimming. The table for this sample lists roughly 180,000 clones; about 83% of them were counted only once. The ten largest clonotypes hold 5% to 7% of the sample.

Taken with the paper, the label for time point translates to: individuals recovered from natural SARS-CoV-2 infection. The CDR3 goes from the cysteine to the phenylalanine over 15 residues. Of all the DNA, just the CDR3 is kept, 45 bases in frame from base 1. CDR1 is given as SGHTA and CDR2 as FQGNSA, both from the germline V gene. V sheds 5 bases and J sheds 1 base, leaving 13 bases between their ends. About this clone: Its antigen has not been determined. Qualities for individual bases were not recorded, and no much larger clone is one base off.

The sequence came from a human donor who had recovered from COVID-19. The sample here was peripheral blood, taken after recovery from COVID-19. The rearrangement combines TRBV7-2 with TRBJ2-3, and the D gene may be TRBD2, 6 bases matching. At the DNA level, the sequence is TGTGCCAGCAGCCCTTTGGCTAGCGGCACAGATACGCAGTATTTT. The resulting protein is CASSPLASGTDTQYF.